Listed below are T cell receptor beta chains from one sample, sequenced in a study of post-analysis software for immune sequencing data. TCRdb re-called the PCR reads through MiXCR, storing one row per CDR3 protein. This sample has about 430,000 distinct CDR3 sequences, with more than 30% found just once. Sequencing was done on a sample of blood. The receptors here all came from a girl aged 2-9 years with multiple sclerosis. Both conserved end residues are part of each CDR3.

j_call | v_call | cdr3_aa
. | TRBV5-1 | CASSPGTSAGEQYF
TRBJ1-2 | TRBV2 | CAGGTEINYGYTF
TRBJ1-2 | TRBV11-2 | CASSSQSRYTF
TRBJ1-4 | TRBV5-1 | CASSLRTDDEKRFF
TRBJ1-3 | TRBV28 | CASIVRGGSEFSGNTIYF
TRBJ1-6 | TRBV18 | CASSATTTGYNSPLHF
TRBJ1-1 | TRBV9 | CASSVVRTGNTEAFF
TRBJ2-5 | TRBV7-3 | CASSLTLTGETQYF
TRBJ1-4 | TRBV28 | CASRDLTDLILHSTNEKLFF
TRBJ1-2 | TRBV12-3/TRBV12-4 | CASRTWPGQGVFGYGYTF
TRBJ2-7 | TRBV7-8 | CASSARMTVSYEQYF
TRBJ1-3 | TRBV28 | CASSAPDRFSGNTIYF
TRBJ2-3 | TRBV5-1 | CASTGAGGYDTQYF
TRBJ2-5 | TRBV5-4 | CASSLKPGDPSETQYF
TRBJ1-2 | TRBV6-5 | CASSYSQGRQWDYGYTF
TRBJ2-7 | TRBV28 | CASNGQNYEQYF
TRBJ1-2 | TRBV9 | CASSVGQGGGYTF
TRBJ2-7 | TRBV5-6 | CASSWGRVDEQYF
TRBJ2-1 | TRBV7-2 | CASSQFQVSSYNEQFF
TRBJ2-7 | TRBV4-1 | CASSQDSRAMDEQYF
TRBJ1-2 | TRBV3-1 | CASSIPGTGIGTF
TRBJ2-7 | TRBV7-8 | CASSGSNRYSYEQYF
TRBJ2-5 | TRBV13 | CASSWGLVPETQYF
TRBJ1-5 | TRBV20-1 | CSAWTGEGGNQPQHF